This TCR beta chain was identified in a study of T cells in Graves' hyperthyroidism and ophthalmopathy. Study-level results: Researchers found most expanded thyroid clonotypes above 0.001 in blood as well.

Reasons for excluding patients were uncontrolled infection, other autoimmune disease, pregnancy or lactation. Approximately 9.3 ml of fresh peripheral blood supplied the PBMCs. This clonotype turned up a few times. Its cognate antigen is unknown. Amplification targeted TCR beta CDR3 regions from RNA transcripts. First-round RT-PCR of the TCR CDR3 relied on the HTBI primer set. TCRdb re-derived calls from the multiplex PCR reads in MiXCR, one entry per CDR3 protein. This sample has about 550,000 distinct CDR3 sequences, with less than 25% found just once. The CDR3 loop spans 12 amino acids. Germline CDR1 and CDR2: SGHTA and FQGNSA. V shed 5 bases and J shed 5 bases, with 9 bases lying between them.

The source of this sequence is a man younger than 30 with Graves' hyperthyroidism. Sequenced: blood. V and J are TRBV7-2 and TRBJ2-5; no definite D call. CDR3 in amino acids: CASSGTAETQYF. The CDR3 DNA follows: TGTGCCAGCAGCGGTACGGCGGAGACCCAGTACTTC.